The 25 T cell receptor beta chains in this list originate from one sample, sequenced in a study of neurological immune-mediated disorders. TCRdb re-analysed the 5' RACE reads in MiXCR, keeping a single row per CDR3 protein. The sample includes over 50,000 distinct CDR3 sequences, 5.2% of them seen just once. Sequenced material: PBMCs. The receptors were sampled from a human donor with multiple sclerosis. The donor label of this sample is uncertain.

This clonotype has at least ten counts. One base away lies a much larger clone, so this may be a sequencing read error. The J gene is TRBJ1-5, the V gene TRBV5-6; D remains ambiguous. V lost 2 bases to trimming and J lost 4 bases, with 4 bases between them. Germline V lookup: CDR1 SGHDT, CDR2 YYEEEE. CDR3 length: 12 amino acids. The CDR3 protein is CASSFPNQPQHF. As DNA, the CDR3 is TGTGCCAGCAGCTTCCCGAATCAGCCCCAGCATTTT.

This clonotype was counted many times. The chain employs TRBV5-6 and TRBJ2-1, with D perhaps matching TRBD1 (5 bases). Germline V gene data show CDR1 as SGHDT and CDR2 as YYEEEE. Trimming stripped 3 bases from V and 10 bases from J, with 17 bases between. The CDR3 totals 14 residues. As DNA, the CDR3 is TGTGCCAGCAGCTGGAGCCCTAGACAGAACGAGCAGTTCTTC. Its translation: CASSWSPRQNEQFF.

CDR3 amino acids: CATSSDRTGGRKVYGYTF. As DNA, the CDR3 is TGTGCCACCAGCAGCGACAGGACAGGGGGCAGGAAGGTCTATGGCTACACCTTC. The chain joins TRBV15 to TRBJ1-2; TRBD1 matches 11 bases. The V gene end was trimmed by 3 bases and the J gene end by 4 bases; junction bases not matched to a gene: 13. Germline lookup yields CDR1 LNHNV and CDR2 YYDKDF (reference sequence). The CDR3 has 18 amino acids.

In this sample, this clonotype turned up many times. The gene calls are TRBV6-6 and TRBJ1-1, with D maybe TRBD1 (5 bases). Trimming removed 11 bases from V and 2 bases from J, with 12 bases in between. CDR1 and CDR2 from the germline V gene are MNHNY and SVGAGI (reference sequence). This CDR3 is built from 12 residues. CDR3 bases: TGTGCCGGACAAAAAGGAAACACTGAAGCTTTCTTT. Its translation is CAGQKGNTEAFF.

This clonotype showed up many times. CDR3 DNA: TGCGCCAGCAGCCGGGGCGCGCAGGGGTCTACAGATACGCAGTATTTT. It translates to CASSRGAQGSTDTQYF. The rearrangement joins TRBV5-1 to TRBJ2-3; TRBD1 might be the D (6 bases). CDR1 and CDR2 from the germline V gene are SGHRS and YFSETQ. V lost 4 bases to trimming and J lost 3 bases, with 18 bases between them. The CDR3 sequence is 16 residues long.

This clonotype was observed a handful of times. The chain couples TRBV4-1 to TRBJ2-1; 10 nucleotides align to TRBD1. Germline-derived CDR1 and CDR2 are MGHRA and YSYEKL. V lost 5 bases to trimming and J lost 5 bases; unmatched junction nucleotides: 0. CDR3 length: 13 amino acids. CDR3 region: CASSGTGDNEQFF. CDR3 DNA sequence: TGCGCCAGCAGCGGGACAGGGGACAATGAGCAGTTCTTC.

This clonotype was counted ten times or more. The rearrangement joins TRBV5-5 to TRBJ2-1; 7 nucleotides agree with TRBD1. Germline loops: CDR1 SGHKS, CDR2 YYEKEE (reference sequence). V trimming: 1 base; J trimming: 4 bases; junction bases outside the gene matches: 5. The CDR3 is made up of 15 amino acids. Here the CDR3 DNA reads TGTGCCAGCAGCTTGCGCGGACAGGAATACAATGAGCAGTTCTTC. Its protein is CASSLRGQEYNEQFF.

This clonotype appeared many times. The chain links TRBV6-6 to TRBJ1-1; TRBD1 might be the D (5 bases). The germline V gene has CDR1 MNHNY and CDR2 SVGAGI (reference sequence). The CDR3 is 14 residues long. With 6 bases removed from V and 1 base from J, the gap between germline ends came to 12 bases. The CDR3 sequence: CASRGGRANTEAFF. CDR3 nucleotides: TGTGCCAGCAGGGGGGGAAGAGCGAACACTGAAGCTTTCTTT.

This clonotype was counted ten times or more. The chain combines TRBV27 with TRBJ1-1; a weak D match, TRBD1 (5 bases). Germline V lookup: CDR1 MNHEY, CDR2 SMNVEV (reference sequence). Trimming took off 8 bases at V and 5 bases at J, with 15 bases between the two ends. This CDR3 is built from 13 residues. The CDR3 loop is CASSRGRRTEAFF. Written as DNA, the CDR3 is TGTGCCAGCTCCCGGGGACGAAGGACTGAAGCTTTCTTT.

This clonotype appeared many times. The chain links TRBV14 to TRBJ2-5; D possibly corresponds to TRBD2 (6 bases). Deletions cut 1 base from V and 13 bases from J, with 10 bases between. The CDR3 totals 11 residues. The germline V gene encodes CDR1 SGHDN and CDR2 FVKESK. The CDR3 coding sequence is TGTGCCAGCAGCCAAGGGCTAGCGCTGTACTTC. Its translation: CASSQGLALYF.

This clonotype was counted only a few times. V is TRBV20-1 and J is TRBJ1-4, with D uncertain. Trimming shortened V by 5 bases and J by 3 bases, and 4 bases separated the two germline ends. Germline V gene data show CDR1 as DFQATT and CDR2 as SNEGSKA (reference sequence). This CDR3 comprises 11 residues. CDR3 nucleotide sequence: TGCAGTGCTCCTTCTAATGAAAAACTGTTTTTT. Protein: CSAPSNEKLFF.

This clonotype was counted at least ten times. The chain joins TRBV7-3 to TRBJ2-7; D possibly corresponds to TRBD2 (6 bases). From germline, CDR1 is SGHTA and CDR2 FQGTGA. The CDR3 is made up of 15 amino acids. V lost 2 bases and J lost 3, with 14 bases in between. The CDR3, as DNA: TGTGCCAGCAGCTTATTTGGAGGGCCCGGCTACGAGCAGTACTTC. It is translated as CASSLFGGPGYEQYF.

Many counts were recorded for this clonotype. This chain joins TRBV20-1 and TRBJ1-5; 7 nucleotides align to TRBD1. This CDR3 is 13 amino acids long. J was trimmed by 6 bases and V by 4 bases; bases with no gene match: 6. Germline V gene sequence: CDR1 DFQATT, CDR2 SNEGSKA (reference sequence). This CDR3 is CSAKTGVGQPQHF. CDR3 coding DNA: TGCAGTGCTAAAACAGGGGTCGGTCAGCCCCAGCATTTT.

This clonotype has a count of ten or more. The rearrangement uses TRBV5-5 and TRBJ2-3; TRBD1 matches at 8 bases. The germline gives CDR1 SGHKS, CDR2 YYEKEE (reference sequence). The CDR3 length is 16 residues. J lost 1 base, V lost 4 bases, and 8 bases had no gene match. The CDR3 spells CASSAERQGRTDTQYF. Written as DNA, the CDR3 is TGTGCCAGCAGCGCGGAGAGACAGGGGCGCACAGATACGCAGTATTTT.

This clonotype was counted many times. The chain joins TRBV5-1 to TRBJ1-5, with 7 bases lining up with TRBD1. The CDR3 loop spans 14 amino acids. V was clipped by 4 bases and J by 4 bases; unmatched bases: 5. Germline CDR1 and CDR2: SGHRS and YFSETQ. The CDR3 DNA sequence: TGCGCCAGCAGCCCACAGGGGCCGAATCAGCCCCAGCATTTT. This encodes CASSPQGPNQPQHF.

The chain uses TRBV20-1 and TRBJ1-2; 8 nucleotides agree with TRBD1. The germline V gene has CDR1 DFQATT and CDR2 SNEGSKA (reference sequence). The V gene end was trimmed by 3 bases and the J gene end by 4 bases; junction bases not matched to a gene: 7. This CDR3 region has 14 residues. Here the CDR3 DNA reads TGCAGTGCTAGGTCTGGGACAGGTCTCTATGGCTACACCTTC. This sequence encodes CSARSGTGLYGYTF.

This clonotype was picked up many times. The rearrangement links TRBV7-8 to TRBJ1-6; D remains ambiguous. Trimming took off 5 bases at V and 5 bases at J, with 13 bases between the two ends. The germline CDR1 and CDR2 sequences are SGHVS and FQNEAQ. The length of the CDR3 is 15 residues. CDR3 nucleotide sequence: TGTGCCAGCAGCCCTACCCGGGCCCATAATTCACCCCTCCACTTT. The encoded protein is CASSPTRAHNSPLHF.

The table lists this clonotype with many counts. The V gene is TRBV4-1, the J gene TRBJ1-2, with 10 bases that match TRBD1. The CDR3 spans 17 residues. Germline V gene lookup returns CDR1 MGHRA and CDR2 YSYEKL. V shed 2 bases, J shed 0 bases, and the junction held 6 bases outside the gene matches. CDR3 coding DNA: TGCGCCAGCAGCCAACTGACAGGGGGCTTAGCTAACTATGGCTACACCTTC. As protein: CASSQLTGGLANYGYTF.

The sample holds many counts of this clonotype. V and J are TRBV5-1 and TRBJ2-7, with D perhaps matching TRBD1 (5 bases). Trimming pared 5 bases from V and 0 bases from J, leaving 15 bases between. Germline CDR1 reads SGHRS; CDR2 reads YFSETQ. This CDR3 contains 15 residues. The CDR3 coding sequence is TGCGCCAGCAGACCTGACAGTTTCACCTCCTACGAGCAGTACTTC. It yields the protein CASRPDSFTSYEQYF.

This clonotype was seen many times. CDR3 in amino acids: CASRHSSGFTQYF. Written as DNA, the CDR3 is TGTGCCAGCAGACACTCTTCGGGGTTTACGCAGTATTTT. The chain carries TRBV11-2 and TRBJ2-3, with D possibly matching TRBD2 (5 bases). The CDR3 spans 13 residues. The V end lost 6 bases, the J end lost 8 bases, and 15 bases lay between the germline ends. In germline, CDR1 is SGHAT, CDR2 FQNNGV.

This clonotype was found many times. DNA of the CDR3: TGTGCCAGCAGTCCGGGACTAGCGGGTGTGTCAGATACGCAGTATTTT. This gives the protein CASSPGLAGVSDTQYF. The V and J genes are TRBV27 and TRBJ2-3; the match to TRBD2 covers 12 bases. V lost 5 bases, J lost 4 bases, and 7 bases stayed unmatched. The germline gives CDR1 MNHEY, CDR2 SMNVEV (reference sequence). CDR3 length: 16 amino acids.

This clonotype has a count of ten or more. The chain combines TRBV12-3 or TRBV12-4 with TRBJ2-3, with 14 bases identical to TRBD2. V lost 5 bases to trimming and J lost 5 bases; unmatched junction nucleotides: 3. The CDR3 length is 15 residues. CDR3 coding DNA: TGTGCCAGCAGTCAAGGGACTAGCGGGGGAGATACGCAGTATTTT. The encoded protein is CASSQGTSGGDTQYF.

In this sample, this clonotype turned up once. The CDR3 loop is CASSLMRGLSYEQYF. The CDR3 DNA reads TGTGCCAGCAGTTTAATGCGTGGGCTCAGCTACGAGCAGTACTTC. The chain uses TRBV12-3 or TRBV12-4 and TRBJ2-7; D not resolved. This CDR3 contains 15 residues. V lost 2 bases, J lost 3 bases, and 14 bases lay in between.

This clonotype was seen at least ten times. This rearrangement joins TRBV7-9 to TRBJ1-4; no definite D call. V lost 5 bases to trimming and J lost 4 bases, with 17 bases between them. The CDR3 runs to 16 residues. CDR1 is SEHNR and CDR2 is FQNEAQ in the germline V gene (reference sequence). CDR3 DNA sequence: TGTGCCAGCAGCCTCAGCCAGACGGGGAGTAATGAAAAACTGTTTTTT. Amino acid sequence: CASSLSQTGSNEKLFF.

This clonotype was recorded many times. The J gene is TRBJ1-2, the V gene TRBV4-1; D remains unclear. The CDR3 is made up of 15 amino acids. Germline values: CDR1 MGHRA, CDR2 YSYEKL. V gave up 4 bases and J gave up 5 bases, with 17 bases separating them. CDR3 DNA: TGCGCCAGCAGCCGCGCTGGGGAGGGATATTATGGCTACACCTTC. Residues: CASSRAGEGYYGYTF.